The clone carrying this T cell receptor beta chain has just a few counts. These data belong to a study of T-cell reconstitution after alpha-beta-depleted transplantation in children. Preparation of the TCRbeta library was carried out with unique molecular identifiers. TCRdb passed the PCR reads through MiXCR, listing each CDR3 protein once. The sample contains hundreds of thousands of distinct CDR3 sequences, around 12% of which appear only once. The CDR3 length is 12 residues. The V gene lost 7 bases and the J gene lost 4 bases, with 10 bases spanning the gap. Per the germline V gene, CDR1 is LNHNV and CDR2 is YYDKDF (reference sequence).

The starting material was PBMCs, obtained before TCRalphabeta/CD19-depleted stem cell transplant. V usage is TRBV15 and J usage is TRBJ2-5, with D maybe TRBD1 (5 bases). The receptor was isolated from a girl aged 2 to 9 with congenital amegakaryocytic thrombocytopenia, due to receive a stem cell transplant. CDR3 bases: TGTGCCACCAAACAGGATCGAGAGACCCAGTACTTC. This gives the protein CATKQDRETQYF.